Below, one TCR beta chain is given with its context. The entry originates in a study of PD-1 blockade in mismatch repair-deficient tumors. Using immunoSEQ multiplex PCR, the repertoire was profiled, and TCRdb retains in-frame clones only, with some absent. The sample shows tens of thousands of clones, 81% of them seen only once. V shed 5 bases and J shed 6 bases, with 19 bases lying between them. The CDR3 runs 15 residues. Germline CDR1 SGHVS, CDR2 FQNEAQ. The TCR originated in an adult with mismatch repair-deficient cancer. V usage is TRBV7-8 and J usage is TRBJ2-5, with D maybe TRBD2 (6 bases). Sequencing used peripheral blood, obtained 12 weeks after starting pembrolizumab. The CDR3 loop reads CASSPLLGRKKTQYF. The CDR3 DNA reads TGTGCCAGCAGCCCTCTACTTGGGAGGAAAAAGACCCAGTACTTC. Variable domain in full (rest from reference TRBV7-8 and TRBJ2-5): GAGVSQSPRYKVAKRGQDVALRCDPISGHVSLFWYQQALGQGPEFLTYFQNEAQLDKSGLPSDRFFAERPEGSVSTLKIQRTQQEDSAVYLCASSPLLGRKKTQYFGPGTRLLVL.